The TCR beta chain described here comes from a study of cytomegalovirus exposure and HLA in healthy donors. About the research overall: For the roughly 370 genotyped donors, roughly 80% fell within the Caucasian-associated ancestry cluster. Study findings and constraints: Analysis performed later found roughly 18,000 TCR beta sequences associated with HLA alleles at 0.05 false discovery rate. Within an earlier analysis, most TCR beta V segments proved productive either about 90% or about 30% of the time. Cytomegalovirus association was listed for 150 to 200 TCR beta chains.

This clone was detected only once. Its antigen is still unknown. Amplification used 60 Vbeta primers and 13 Jbeta primers. TCRdb keeps only in-frame clones here, not all; method: immunoSEQ multiplex PCR. The sample has over 150,000 clones; about 80% are singletons. The CDR3 extends over 16 amino acids. Trimming stripped 8 bases from V and 0 bases from J, with 14 bases between. The germline CDR1 and CDR2 sequences are SNHLY and FYNNEI. Sequenced input: PBMCs. This TCR derives from a man aged 25-45 years in good health and CMV-seropositive. This rearrangement joins TRBV2 to TRBJ1-6; no firm D call. The CDR3 region has the DNA TGTGCCAGCGCCTCTCCAGCGAGCTCCTATAATTCACCCCTCCACTTT. It is translated as CASASPASSYNSPLHF. The full variable domain, completed using reference TRBV2 and TRBJ1-6, is EPEVTQTPSHQVTQMGQEVILRCVPISNHLYFYWYRQILGQKVEFLVSFYNNEISEKSEIFDDQFSVERPDGSNFTLKIRSTKLEDSAMYFCASASPASSYNSPLHFGNGTRLTVT.